The present entry profiles one T cell receptor beta chain with its context. This entry is derived from a study of blood T cell repertoires in COVID-19. Across the whole study: T cells, B-cell-depleted T cells, or PBMCs supplied cDNA or gDNA.

TCRdb keeps only in-frame clones here, not all; method: immunoSEQ multiplex PCR. The data hold a few hundred thousand clones, with around 86% observed a single time. The participants were between about 18 and 100 years old and came from fewer than 25 US areas. Symptom resolution, clearance, or two negative PCRs marked the recovered donors of Cohort 3. Per the germline V gene, CDR1 is MNHEY and CDR2 is SVGAGI. Unmatched junction bases numbered 7, after V lost 5 bases and J lost 3 bases. The CDR3 has 14 residues. The chain is built from TRBV6-5 and TRBJ2-7; 7 bases align to TRBD1. The TCR originated in a woman aged 18-35 years who had recovered from COVID-19. Sequencing was performed on PBMCs or T cells enriched from blood (not recorded which). The CDR3 coding sequence is TGTGCCAGCAGTCAGGGGGTAATTTTCTACGAGCAGTACTTC. Residues: CASSQGVIFYEQYF.